This T cell receptor beta chain was recovered during a study of T cells in Graves' hyperthyroidism and ophthalmopathy. Findings and limits, study-wide: Blood also contained most expanded thyroid clonotypes above 0.001.

CDR1 SGHVS and CDR2 FNYEAQ come from the germline V gene. V dropped 2 bases and J dropped 8; count of bases not matched to a gene: 7. The CDR3 is made up of 15 amino acids. Amplified TCR beta CDR3 regions derived from RNA transcripts. TCR CDR3 underwent first-round RT-PCR with the HTBI primer set. Each CDR3 protein is one row after TCRdb ran MiXCR on the multiplex PCR reads. The sample has hundreds of thousands of distinct CDR3 sequences, 35% to 45% seen once. Hyperthyroidism patients were newly diagnosed, had disease duration under 2 months, and were aged 18 to 65 years. A patient was excluded if there was uncontrolled infection, other autoimmune disease, pregnancy or lactation. Regarding this clonotype: As yet, its antigen is unknown.

The clonotype was recovered from a man younger than 35 with Graves' hyperthyroidism. Specimen: blood. The chain has TRBV7-6 and TRBJ2-2; the match to TRBD2 covers 8 bases. The CDR3, as DNA: TGTGCCAGCAGCTTATGGACTAGCAGCACTGGGGAGCTGTTTTTT. Translation gives CASSLWTSSTGELFF.